The clone carrying this T cell receptor beta chain was counted ten times or more. The germline V gene has CDR1 LNHDA and CDR2 SQIVND (reference sequence). The length of the CDR3 is 14 residues. V lost 9 bases and J lost 4, with 15 bases in between. Time point defined: after trial treatment. Regarding treatment: LDRT plus nivolumab, ipilimumab, low-dose cyclophosphamide and aspirin (RACIN trial). Alpha and beta chains were covered, as first-strand cDNA relied on TRAV- and TRBV-specific primers. The TCRs were subjected to amplification over roughly 20 PCR cycles employing a constant-region primer in conjunction with a V-primer adapter. TCRdb reprocessed the reads with MiXCR, giving one entry per CDR3 protein. Here the sample spans under 110,000 distinct CDR3 sequences, around 20% being singletons. The entry originates in a study of low-dose radiotherapy and immunotherapy resistance in tumors.

The genes are TRBV19 and TRBJ2-2; D may be TRBD1 (6 bases). The sequencing here drew on PBMCs, taken after low-dose radiotherapy plus immunotherapy. The TCR originated in a male donor with prostate cancer. CDR3 amino acids: CASNNRVGTGELFF. Written as DNA, the CDR3 is TGTGCCAGCAATAACAGGGTTGGCACCGGGGAGCTGTTTTTT.